This TCR beta chain was captured by sequencing in a study of T cell responses to AZD1222 COVID-19 vaccine. General study points: Increased Spike-specific TCR breadth and depth were observed after two AZD1222 doses. Nearly half of the spike-specific TCRs reportedly recognize variant regions that carry no mutations.

Method: immunoSEQ multiplex PCR; TCRdb's copy keeps in-frame clones and lacks some. The sample includes some 120,000 clones, 80% to 90% of them seen just once. V was shortened by 1 base and J by 8 bases, with 14 bases between the two germline ends. The CDR3 extends over 14 amino acids. Germline V lookup: CDR1 MGHRA, CDR2 YSYEKL. As to this clone: What it binds is not known.

The sample here was peripheral blood, taken 28 days after the second AZD1222 dose. The rearrangement joins TRBV4-1 to TRBJ1-2; maybe TRBD1 (5 bases). The sequence was obtained from an adult who received the AZD1222 COVID-19 vaccine. The CDR3 coding sequence is TGCGCCAGCAGCCAAGTTCCTGCAGGGAAAGGCTACACCTTC. Encoded protein: CASSQVPAGKGYTF.